The 19 T cell receptor beta chains below all came from one sample that was sequenced in a study of blood T cells in healthy people across ages. Using a J-beta primer mix together with a sample-barcoded 5' primer, a second PCR was run for roughly 6 to 12 cycles. TCRdb used MiXCR to reprocess the 5' RACE reads, holding one entry per CDR3 protein. The sample shows 500,000 to 700,000 distinct CDR3 sequences, less than 35% of them seen only once. The sample was blood. All receptors derive from a woman aged 80 or older in good health.

V gene TRBV2 combines with J gene TRBJ2-1; 12 nucleotides agree with TRBD2. V dropped 8 bases and J dropped 9; count of bases not matched to a gene: 11. This CDR3 is 15 amino acids long. Germline assignment: CDR1 SNHLY and CDR2 FYNNEI. The CDR3 spells CASVILAGGPGEQFF. As DNA, the CDR3 is TGTGCCAGCGTGATCCTAGCGGGGGGGCCAGGTGAGCAGTTCTTC.

This clonotype has ten or more counts. The DNA for the CDR3 is TGTGCCAGCAGTCAACCCAAATCCTCTGGGGCCAACGTCCTGACTTTC. Protein product: CASSQPKSSGANVLTF. The rearrangement links TRBV7-3 to TRBJ2-6; no definite D call. The CDR3 has 16 amino acids. V lost 6 bases, J lost 0 bases, and 12 bases lay in between. Germline V gene lookup returns CDR1 SGHTA and CDR2 FQGTGA.

This clonotype showed up many times. The rearrangement uses TRBV12-3 or TRBV12-4 and TRBJ1-5; the D is unclear. V was pared by 4 bases and J by 0 bases, with 4 bases between. The CDR3 contains 13 residues. Here the CDR3 DNA reads TGTGCCAGCAGTTCCAGTAGCAATCAGCCCCAGCATTTT. It translates to CASSSSSNQPQHF.

There are many counts of this clonotype. This sequence joins TRBV3-1 and TRBJ2-7; possibly TRBD2 for D (6 bases). The V end was cut by 1 base, the J end by 7 bases, with 23 bases between. The CDR3 loop spans 17 amino acids. Germline V gene lookup returns CDR1 LGHDT and CDR2 YNNKEL (reference sequence). The CDR3 DNA reads TGTGCCAGCAGCCAAGTTGGAGCGGGCAAATACGCAAGTGAGCAGTACTTC. Protein product: CASSQVGAGKYASEQYF.

This clonotype was found many times. J is TRBJ2-3 and V is TRBV4-3; TRBD1 matches 7 bases. Per germline, CDR1 LGHNA and CDR2 YSLEER. CDR3 length: 15 amino acids. Trimming removed 6 bases from V and 1 base from J; junction bases left unmatched: 7. CDR3 loop: CASSEIGGGTDTQYF. As DNA, the CDR3 is TGCGCCAGCAGTGAAATAGGGGGCGGCACAGATACGCAGTATTTT.

This clonotype came up many times. The rearrangement links TRBV7-2 to TRBJ2-1, with unresolved D. The CDR3 loop spans 14 amino acids. V was cut by 4 bases and J by 8 bases, with 15 bases left in between. CDR1 SGHTA and CDR2 FQGNSA come from the germline V gene. CDR3 nucleotides: TGTGCCAGCAGCTCGCCACTTTCGAACTATGAGCAGTTCTTC. Its translation is CASSSPLSNYEQFF. The full variable domain, its missing parts supplied by reference TRBV7-2 and TRBJ2-1, is GAGVSQSPSNKVTEKGKDVELRCDPISGHTALYWYRQSLGQGLEFLIYFQGNSAPDKSGLPSDRFSAERTGGSVSTLTIQRTQQEDSAVYLCASSSPLSNYEQFFGPGTRLTVL.

This clonotype appeared a few times. The chain couples TRBV7-9 to TRBJ1-1; 8 bases agree with TRBD1. Looked up from germline, CDR1 is SEHNR and CDR2 is FQNEAQ (reference sequence). V lost 4 bases, J lost 0 bases, and 16 bases stayed unmatched. The CDR3 loop spans 19 amino acids. Here the CDR3 reads CASSSQNGQGGNMNTEAFF. In nucleotides, the CDR3 is TGTGCCAGCAGCTCGCAGAATGGACAGGGAGGCAATATGAACACTGAAGCTTTCTTT.

The chain employs TRBV6-1 and TRBJ1-4, with D perhaps matching TRBD1 (5 bases). CDR1 and CDR2 (germline): MNHNS, SASEGT. Trimming removed 4 bases from V and 2 bases from J, with 8 bases in between. The CDR3 sequence is 14 residues long. Here the CDR3 DNA reads TGTGCCAGCAGTGGAGGGGTCACTAATGAAAAACTGTTTTTT. This translates into CASSGGVTNEKLFF.

This clonotype has a handful of counts. A much bigger clone sits one base away, suggesting this may be a read error. This sequence joins TRBV27 and TRBJ1-2; a weak D match, TRBD1 (5 bases). Germline CDR1 MNHEY, CDR2 SMNVEV (reference sequence). Trimming left V 3 bases short and J 6 bases short, with 11 bases between. This CDR3 comprises 13 residues. CDR3 DNA sequence: TGTGCCAGCAGTTTGAGGCAGGGCCATGGCTACACCTTC. Amino acid sequence: CASSLRQGHGYTF.

This clonotype was seen more than once but under ten times. The chain uses TRBV27 and TRBJ1-6; D remains ambiguous. CDR3 length: 12 residues. CDR1 is MNHEY, CDR2 SMNVEV, per germline (reference sequence). With 11 bases removed from V and 4 bases from J, the gap between germline ends came to 9 bases. The CDR3 spells CADPWYNSPLHF. Written as DNA, the CDR3 is TGTGCCGATCCGTGGTATAATTCACCCCTCCACTTT.

J is TRBJ2-5 and V is TRBV12-3 or TRBV12-4, with 8 bases aligning to TRBD1. This CDR3 has 13 amino acids. V was pared by 10 bases and J by 3 bases, with 7 bases of the junction left unmatched. This CDR3 is CAIKETGEETQYF. As DNA, the CDR3 is TGTGCCATCAAGGAGACAGGGGAAGAGACCCAGTACTTC.

This clonotype was seen repeatedly, ten times or more. The chain links TRBV4-3 to TRBJ2-3, with TRBD2 matching over 13 bases. The CDR3 is 17 amino acids. V lost 0 bases, J lost 1 base, and 1 base stayed unmatched. Germline loops: CDR1 LGHNA, CDR2 YSLEER. As DNA, the CDR3 is TGCGCCAGCAGCCAAGAACTAGCGGGGGGGGGCACAGATACGCAGTATTTT. Its protein is CASSQELAGGGTDTQYF.

This chain uses TRBV7-2 with TRBJ1-3; D is unclear. This CDR3 region has 15 residues. The germline gives CDR1 SGHTA, CDR2 FQGNSA. The germline V and J ends were trimmed by 4 bases and 2 bases, with 12 bases remaining between them. The CDR3 region is CASSSNPRAGNTIYF. CDR3 coding DNA: TGTGCCAGCAGCTCCAATCCTAGGGCTGGAAACACCATATATTTT.

V and J are TRBV20-1 and TRBJ2-3, with 8 bases aligning to TRBD2. The CDR3 extends over 13 amino acids. Germline CDR1 reads DFQATT; CDR2 reads SNEGSKA (reference sequence). The ends lost 4 bases at V and 3 bases at J; junction bases unmatched: 3. CDR3 nucleotides: TGCAGTGCTATTACTAGCGGAACAGATACGCAGTATTTT. Translation gives CSAITSGTDTQYF.

This clonotype has just one count. The J gene is TRBJ1-6, the V gene TRBV5-1; D unresolved. There are 13 residues in the CDR3. Looked up from germline, CDR1 is SGHRS and CDR2 is YFSETQ. V gave up 0 bases and J gave up 7 bases, with 5 bases separating them. The CDR3, as DNA: TGCGCCAGCAGCTTGGGGTGGAATTCACCCCTCCACTTT. Its translation: CASSLGWNSPLHF.

The chain carries TRBV10-3 and TRBJ2-5; 14 bases agree with TRBD2. The V gene end was trimmed by 4 bases and the J gene end by 11 bases; junction bases not matched to a gene: 9. Germline loops: CDR1 ENHRY, CDR2 SYGVKD. The CDR3 spans 15 residues. This CDR3 reads CAISAGLAGGQEQYF. In nucleotides, the CDR3 is TGTGCCATCAGTGCTGGACTAGCGGGAGGCCAGGAGCAGTACTTC.

This clonotype was recorded a few times. The V gene is TRBV12-3 or TRBV12-4, the J gene TRBJ1-6; the D is unclear. This CDR3 is built from 13 residues. V was pared by 9 bases and J by 1 base, with 7 bases between. The CDR3 loop is CASSISYNSPLHF. The DNA for the CDR3 is TGTGCCAGTTCCATATCCTATAATTCACCCCTCCACTTT.

In regard to this clonotype: Since a much larger clone is just one base distant, this may be a read error. The gene calls are TRBV15 and TRBJ2-7; 8 bases map to TRBD2. Germline CDR1 reads LNHNV; CDR2 reads YYDKDF (reference sequence). The CDR3 loop spans 18 amino acids. The CDR3 region is CAASRGLGGLGGPREQYF. In DNA form, the CDR3 reads TGTGCCGCCAGCAGAGGACTAGGGGGACTAGGGGGGCCTCGCGAGCAGTACTTC.

The rearrangement uses TRBV14 and TRBJ1-1; D not resolved. Germline V gene lookup returns CDR1 SGHDN and CDR2 FVKESK. V lost 4 bases, J lost 9 bases, and 9 bases lay in between. The CDR3 totals 11 residues. CDR3 in amino acids: CASSPGVQAFF. The DNA of the CDR3 is TGTGCCAGCAGCCCCGGTGTGCAAGCTTTCTTT.